These 8 T cell receptor beta chains originate from one sample sequenced in a study of cytotoxic CD8 clonotypes in ibrutinib-treated CLL. TCRdb's copy holds only in-frame clones and misses some; the assay was immunoSEQ multiplex PCR. Among over 100,000 clones listed, around 85% were seen once. Sample: PBMCs, taken after 24 months of ibrutinib treatment. These receptors all stem from a human donor with chronic lymphocytic leukemia.

The chain is built from TRBV15 and TRBJ2-3; a possible D gene is TRBD2 (7 bases). The V and J ends lost 1 base and 4 bases respectively, with 9 bases between them. Germline lookup yields CDR1 LNHNV and CDR2 YYDKDF (reference sequence). CDR3 length equals 14 residues. CDR3 residues: CATSRGGGSDTQYF. The CDR3 nucleotides read TGTGCCACCAGCAGAGGCGGGGGCTCAGATACGCAGTATTTT.

The chain uses TRBV27 and TRBJ2-5; D might be TRBD1 (5 bases). From germline, CDR1 is MNHEY and CDR2 SMNVEV (reference sequence). Between the trimmed V and J ends, which lost 3 bases and 4 bases, there was a span of 9 bases. The CDR3 is made up of 13 amino acids. The chain's CDR3 is CASSFRGRETQYF. CDR3 coding DNA: TGTGCCAGCAGTTTTAGGGGCAGAGAGACCCAGTACTTC.

The chain employs TRBV30 and TRBJ2-2; no clear D gene. With 0 bases removed from V and 6 bases from J, the gap between germline ends came to 11 bases. The length of the CDR3 is 14 residues. Germline-derived CDR1 and CDR2 are GTSNPN and SVGIG (reference sequence). The CDR3 DNA sequence: TGTGCCTGGAGTGTACAGCTGCAGTCCGGGGAGCTGTTTTTT. This encodes CAWSVQLQSGELFF.

The chain joins TRBV4-3 to TRBJ2-1, with unresolved D. The CDR3 spans 19 residues. Germline V gene data show CDR1 as LGHNA and CDR2 as YSLEER. V shed 0 bases and J shed 0 bases, with 18 bases lying between them. CDR3 amino acids: CASSQDRPLLRISYNEQFF. The CDR3 nucleotides read TGCGCCAGCAGCCAAGATCGACCCCTACTTAGGATCTCCTACAATGAGCAGTTCTTC.

This rearrangement joins TRBV28 to TRBJ2-7, with 8 bases aligning to TRBD2. The CDR3 loop spans 12 amino acids. Germline V lookup: CDR1 MDHEN, CDR2 SYDVKM. V dropped 5 bases and J dropped 6; count of bases not matched to a gene: 3. The chain's CDR3 is CASSGGLVEQYF. CDR3 nucleotide sequence: TGTGCCAGCAGTGGGGGACTAGTCGAGCAGTACTTC. The variable domain in full, with the rest retrieved from reference TRBV28 and TRBJ2-7, is DVKVTQSSRYLVKRTGEKVFLECVQDMDHENMFWYRQDPGLGLRLIYFSYDVKMKEKGDIPEGYSVSREKKERFSLILESASTNQTSMYLCASSGGLVEQYFGPGTRLTVT.

The rearrangement links TRBV7-9 to TRBJ2-2; possible D gene TRBD1, 6 bases. Germline V CDR1 and CDR2: SEHNR, FQNEAQ (reference sequence). Trimming cost V 3 bases and J 0 bases, with 11 bases left between them. CDR3 length: 16 amino acids. Written as DNA, the CDR3 is TGTGCCAGCAGCTTTTTAGGACAGCCGAACACCGGGGAGCTGTTTTTT. Its protein product is CASSFLGQPNTGELFF.

This rearrangement joins TRBV9 to TRBJ2-3; D gene unclear. This CDR3 is 15 amino acids long. CDR1 SGDLS and CDR2 YYNGEE come from the germline V gene. The V end lost 0 bases, the J end lost 3 bases, and 11 bases lay between the germline ends. The CDR3 here is CASSVAWRRTDTQYF. In DNA form, the CDR3 reads TGTGCCAGCAGCGTAGCGTGGCGACGGACAGATACGCAGTATTTT.

V is TRBV9 and J is TRBJ2-7; 11 bases align to TRBD2. V dropped 4 bases and J dropped 3; count of bases not matched to a gene: 9. The CDR3 length is 16 residues. CDR1 is SGDLS and CDR2 is YYNGEE in the germline V gene. CDR3 loop: CASSPRASGRNYEQYF. CDR3 bases: TGTGCCAGCAGCCCTAGGGCTAGCGGGAGGAACTACGAGCAGTACTTC.